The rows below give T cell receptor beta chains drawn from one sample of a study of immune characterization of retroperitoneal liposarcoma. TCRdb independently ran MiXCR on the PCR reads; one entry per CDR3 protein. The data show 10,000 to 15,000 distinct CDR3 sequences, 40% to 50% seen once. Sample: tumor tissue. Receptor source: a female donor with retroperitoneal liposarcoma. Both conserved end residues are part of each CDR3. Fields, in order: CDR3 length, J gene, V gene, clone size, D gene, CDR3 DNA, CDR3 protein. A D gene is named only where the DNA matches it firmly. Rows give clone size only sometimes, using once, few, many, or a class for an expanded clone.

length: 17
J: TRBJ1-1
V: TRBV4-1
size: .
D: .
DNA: TGCGCCAGCAGCCAAGGTTTCGTAGGACAGACTAACACTGAAGCTTTCTTT
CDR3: CASSQGFVGQTNTEAFF

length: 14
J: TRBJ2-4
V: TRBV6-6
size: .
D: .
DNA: TGTGCCAGCAGCCTTGAGGGGGGGAAATCACCCCTCCACTTC
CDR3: CASSLEGGKSPLHF

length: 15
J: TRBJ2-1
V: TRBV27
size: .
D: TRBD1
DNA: TGTGCCAGCAGTTCACCTAATAAGGGGGCGAGTGAGCAGTTCTTC
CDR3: CASSSPNKGASEQFF

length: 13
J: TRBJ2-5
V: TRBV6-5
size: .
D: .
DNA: TGTGCCAGCTCTCGGCTTCAACAAGAGACCCAGTACTTC
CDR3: CASSRLQQETQYF

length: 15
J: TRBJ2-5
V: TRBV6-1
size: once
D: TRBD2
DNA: TGTGCCAGCAGTACGGCGGGGGGCCTCATGGGGACCCAGTACTTC
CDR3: CASSTAGGLMGTQYF

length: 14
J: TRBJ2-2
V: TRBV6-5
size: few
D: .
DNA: TGTGCCAGCAGTTACACGACTGGCCGCGGGGAGCTGTTTTTT
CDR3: CASSYTTGRGELFF

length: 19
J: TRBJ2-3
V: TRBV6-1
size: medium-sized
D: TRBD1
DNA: TGTGCCAGCAGTTCTCTGACAGTCCCAGGGGGTCTTAGCACAGATACGCAGTATTTT
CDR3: CASSSLTVPGGLSTDTQYF

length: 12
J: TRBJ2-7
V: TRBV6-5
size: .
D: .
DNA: TGTGCCAGCACCCAGGGGAGGAACGAGCAGTACTTC
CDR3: CASTQGRNEQYF

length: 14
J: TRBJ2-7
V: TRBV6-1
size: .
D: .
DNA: TGTGCCAGCAGTGCCTACAGGGTTTCCTACGAGCAGTACTTC
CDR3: CASSAYRVSYEQYF

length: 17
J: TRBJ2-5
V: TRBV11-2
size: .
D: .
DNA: TGTGCCAGCAGCTTAGGAATTCGAGGAGACGGTCGGGAGACCCAGTACTTC
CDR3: CASSLGIRGDGRETQYF

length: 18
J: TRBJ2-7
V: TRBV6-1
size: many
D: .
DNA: TGTGCCAGCAGTGAAATCGGCAGGGGGGAGATAGCGGGCTACGAGCAGTACTTC
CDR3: CASSEIGRGEIAGYEQYF

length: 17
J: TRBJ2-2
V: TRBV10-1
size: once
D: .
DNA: TGCGCCAGCTTCGGTGACCTAGCGACAAAAAACACCGGGGAGCTGTTTTTT
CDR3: CASFGDLATKNTGELFF

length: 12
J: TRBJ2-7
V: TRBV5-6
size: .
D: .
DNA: TGTGCCAGCAGCCGGGACACCTACGAGCAGTACTTT
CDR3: CASSRDTYEQYF

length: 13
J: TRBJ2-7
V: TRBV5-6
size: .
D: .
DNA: TGTGCCAGCAGCTTGGGGTCCCCCTACGAGCAGTACTTC
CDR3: CASSLGSPYEQYF

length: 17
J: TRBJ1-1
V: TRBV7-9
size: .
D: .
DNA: TGTGTCAGCAGCTTAGACGCAGGGGTCGCTGAGAACACTGAAGCTTTCTTT
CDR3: CVSSLDAGVAENTEAFF

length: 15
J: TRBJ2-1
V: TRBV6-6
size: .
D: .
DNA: TGTGCCAGCAGTTACTCGGCGGCGGTGGCCAATGAGCAGTTCTTC
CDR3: CASSYSAAVANEQFF

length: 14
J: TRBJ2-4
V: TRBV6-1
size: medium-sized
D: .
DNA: TGTGCCAGCAGTGAAGGGGGTGCCAAAAACATTCAGTACTTC
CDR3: CASSEGGAKNIQYF

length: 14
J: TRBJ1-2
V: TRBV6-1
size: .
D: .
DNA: TGTGCCAGCCGATCCTCGACAGGCCCGACGGGCTACACCTTC
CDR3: CASRSSTGPTGYTF

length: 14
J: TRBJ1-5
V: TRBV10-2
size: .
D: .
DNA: TGCGCCAGCGCAGGGAGTAGCCTCAATCAGCCCCAGCATTTT
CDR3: CASAGSSLNQPQHF

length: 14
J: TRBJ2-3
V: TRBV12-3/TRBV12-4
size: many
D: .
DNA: TGTGCCAGCAGTACAAAGGGGAGCACAGATACGCAGTATTTT
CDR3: CASSTKGSTDTQYF

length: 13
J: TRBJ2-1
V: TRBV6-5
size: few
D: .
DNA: TGTGCCAGCAGCTACCGGGAGACCTACGAGCAGAACTTC
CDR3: CASSYRETYEQNF

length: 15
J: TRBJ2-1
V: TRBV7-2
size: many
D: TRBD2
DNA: TGTGCCAGCAGCTTAGGGCGGGAGGTATACAATGAGCAGTTCTTC
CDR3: CASSLGREVYNEQFF

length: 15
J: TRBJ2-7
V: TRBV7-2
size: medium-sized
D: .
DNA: TGTGCCAGCAGCTTAGAATATACCTCCTACAATGAGCAGTACTTC
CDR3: CASSLEYTSYNEQYF

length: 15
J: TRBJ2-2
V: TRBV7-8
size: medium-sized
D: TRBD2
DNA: TGTGCCAGCAGAACTAGCGGGGCTAACACCGGGGAGCTGTTTTTT
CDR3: CASRTSGANTGELFF

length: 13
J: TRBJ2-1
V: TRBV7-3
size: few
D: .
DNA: TGTGCCAGCAGCTTTCAGGGAAGTGAGACCCAGTTCTTC
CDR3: CASSFQGSETQFF

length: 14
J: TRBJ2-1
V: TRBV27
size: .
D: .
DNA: TGTGCCAGCAGTTTATCGTACAGAGAAGAGACCCAGTTCTTC
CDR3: CASSLSYREETQFF

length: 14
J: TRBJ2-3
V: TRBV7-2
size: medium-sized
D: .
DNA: TGTGCCAGCAGCTTAGTGGCAGGGTTCGATACGCAGTATTTT
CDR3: CASSLVAGFDTQYF

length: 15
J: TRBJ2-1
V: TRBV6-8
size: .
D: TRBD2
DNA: TGTGCCAGCAGTTACGAAGCGGGAGGGTCGAATGAGCAGTTCTTC
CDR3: CASSYEAGGSNEQFF

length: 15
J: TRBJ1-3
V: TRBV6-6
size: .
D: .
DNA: TGTGCCAGCAGTTACTCCTGGCTTTCTGGAAACACCATATATTTT
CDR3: CASSYSWLSGNTIYF

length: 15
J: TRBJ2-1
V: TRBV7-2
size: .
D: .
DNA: TGTGCCAGCAGCTTTCCCGGCTCGGGGGTGGATGAGCAGTTCTTC
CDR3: CASSFPGSGVDEQFF